This T cell receptor beta chain was identified in a study of neurological immune-mediated disorders. Notes on the study in general: The highest TCR clonal expansion occurred in HTLV-1-associated myelopathy; multiple sclerosis fell below healthy controls.

MiXCR was run by TCRdb on the 5' RACE reads, yielding one entry per CDR3 protein. The table shows some 30,000 distinct CDR3 sequences, with approximately 5% occurring only once. There are many counts of this clonotype. The target antigen is unknown. This CDR3 has 13 residues. Germline CDR1 and CDR2: SQVTM and ANQGSEA. The V end was cut by 7 bases, the J end by 6 bases, with 15 bases between. Sorted libraries were made with some 950,000 CD4+ or CD8+ T cells. The sample was CD4+ T cells from blood. This clonotype was sampled from a woman aged 45 to 65 in good health. The J gene is TRBJ2-2, the V gene TRBV29-1; D perhaps matches TRBD2 (7 bases). The CDR3 loop is CSAETGGSGELFF. The DNA for the CDR3 is TGCAGCGCGGAGACGGGGGGCTCCGGGGAGCTGTTTTTT.